This T cell receptor (beta chain) was identified in a study of tumor and adjacent non-tumor tissue in lung cancer (dated by TCRdb to the late 2010s). The study in broad terms: Patients with adenocarcinoma (about twelve), squamous cell carcinoma (2) and small cell lung cancer (1) were included in the cohort. Ages among the roughly 15 patients ranged from roughly 30 to 76 years, there were approximately 10 men and 5 women, and disease was at TNM stage I to III. In total, sequencing yielded 125,075,908 productive TCRbeta reads, which works out to an average of about 4 million reads per sample. Bulk TCRbeta repertoires were compared between lung tumor tissue and matched distant non-tumor lung tissue obtained from fewer than 18 lung cancer patients. TCRbeta CDR3 sequencing was performed on under 35 paired specimens, with one tumor sample and one normal lung sample collected per patient. Study-wide conclusions, independent of this receptor: The cohort had only about 15 patients, and the authors noted that larger samples and more detailed clinical data are needed. Significantly higher TCR diversity (inverse Simpson) was observed in tumor tissue than in normal lung tissue (roughly 470 vs 170, P = 0.0075, Mann-Whitney U test). Peripheral blood was not sequenced, so blood TCRbeta repertoires in these lung cancer patients were not examined. TCR diversity was significantly higher in younger patients, and higher tumor TCR diversity was associated with shorter overall and disease-free survival. The methods do not name the sequencing platform or mention unique molecular identifiers. A significantly larger cumulative share of the repertoire was made up by the top 100 clones in normal lung than in tumor tissue.

Via the germline V gene (reference sequence), CDR1 is SEHNR and CDR2 FQNEAQ. V is cut back by 8 bases and J by 5 bases, with 13 bases in the junction unmatched. The CDR3 contains 16 residues, cysteine and phenylalanine counted. Just CDR3 DNA is preserved here, 48 bases in frame from base 1. Bulk unsorted tissue served as the source for RNA extraction, and RNA quality was assessed using a NanoDrop ND-1000 and an Agilent 2100. The donors were newly diagnosed lung cancer patients admitted for thoracic surgery in China from August to November 2014 who had not received prior chemotherapy. The study excluded patients who had received radiotherapy or chemotherapy before or who had another cancer at the same time. Pieces of surgical tissue measuring about 1-2.3 cm3 were kept in RNAlater solution and held at -80 degrees C until needed. As regards this clonotype: Its specific antigen is unknown. There are no base qualities to consult, and no much larger clone falls within one base.

The library was produced with multiplex PCR. For sequencing, an Illumina HiSeq 2500 was employed. TCRbeta libraries were constructed through three rounds of nested PCR with primers (Table S4) according to protocols modified from ARM-PCR. PCR products of 200-500 bp were gel-excised and purified with the QIAquick gel extraction kit before sequencing. On the study's bioinformatics: Trimmomatic was used to clean the reads, FLASH was used to merge the reads into complete CDR3 sequences, and MiTCR was used to assign the reads to V(D)J germline segments. Clonal diversity was calculated as the inverse Simpson's index using VDJtools. In-frame sequences lacking a premature stop codon were counted as productive reads. Clones were called with MiXCR by TCRdb after fastp trimmed the public reads at Q25, and only in-frame beta chains were retained. Each CDR3 protein appears once, grouped with its most common genes and DNA. The V and J calls shown here were made by TCRdb, not taken from the authors' results. Counted in this sample were more than 95,000 distinct CDR3 sequences; 55% to 75% of them appeared once. The ten most abundant clones make up 10% to 15% of the sample.

The V and J genes are TRBV7-9 and TRBJ2-2, and TRBD2 matches 8 of the central bases. The sample consisted of lung tumor tissue. This TCR derives from a man aged 25-45 years with non-small cell lung cancer. This receptor carries the CDR3 CASGHQRGIFTGELFF. The DNA is as follows: TGTGCCAGCGGCCATCAGCGGGGGATTTTTACCGGGGAGCTGTTTTTT. Supplemented by the reference TRBV7-9 and TRBJ2-2 proteins around the CDR3, the complete variable domain is DTGVSQNPRHKITKRGQNVTFRCDPISEHNRLYWYRQTLGQGPEFLTYFQNEAQLEKSRLLSDRFSAERPKGSFSTLEIQRTEQGDSAMYLCASGHQRGIFTGELFFGEGSRLTVL.